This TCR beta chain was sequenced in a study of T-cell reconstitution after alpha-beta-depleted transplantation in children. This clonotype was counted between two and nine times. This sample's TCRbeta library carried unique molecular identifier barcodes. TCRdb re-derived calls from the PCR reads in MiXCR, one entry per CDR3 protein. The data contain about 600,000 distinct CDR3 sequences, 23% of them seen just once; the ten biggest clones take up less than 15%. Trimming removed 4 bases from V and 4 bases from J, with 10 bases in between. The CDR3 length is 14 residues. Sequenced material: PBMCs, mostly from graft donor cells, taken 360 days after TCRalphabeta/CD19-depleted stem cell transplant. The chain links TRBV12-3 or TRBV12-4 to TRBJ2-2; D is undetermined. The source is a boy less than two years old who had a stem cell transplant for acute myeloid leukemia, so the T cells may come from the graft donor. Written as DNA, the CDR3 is TGTGCCAGCAGTTCCTCCCTATCCACCGGGGAGCTGTTTTTT. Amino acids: CASSSSLSTGELFF.